This T cell receptor beta chain was identified in a study of control samples from healthy donors and cancer patients. Here immunoSEQ multiplex PCR was the method, and the copy in TCRdb shows in-frame clones only, minus some. This sample carries about 140,000 clones, about 90% of them seen once, and the ten largest clones take approximately 7.2%. The sequence was collected from a man younger than 30 in good health. Input material: blood.

The CDR3 DNA sequence: TGTGCCAGTAGTATCCTCAATGAGCAGTTCTTC. It specifies CASSILNEQFF. The chain is built from TRBV19 and TRBJ2-1; D gene uncertain. The CDR3 is made up of 11 amino acids. Germline values: CDR1 LNHDA, CDR2 SQIVND (reference sequence). V was cut by 3 bases and J by 6 bases, with 3 bases left in between.